What follows are 2 T cell receptor beta chains derived from one specimen sequenced in a study of T-cell memory formation after mild COVID-19. One entry per CDR3 protein results from TCRdb running MiXCR on the 5' RACE reads. The data contain fewer than 700,000 distinct CDR3 sequences, 20% to 25% of them singletons. Material for sequencing was PBMCs or a T cell subset sorted from them (not recorded which). These receptors all come from an adult woman who had mild COVID-19 (a few samples of this study predate the infection). Cell type and time point are not known.

This clonotype was counted only a few times. The rearrangement joins TRBV4-2 to TRBJ1-3; tentatively, D is TRBD1 (6 bases). The V gene lost 5 bases and the J gene lost 3 bases, with 14 bases spanning the gap. The CDR3 sequence is 15 residues long. Germline lookup yields CDR1 LGHNA and CDR2 YNFKEQ. The CDR3 sequence: CASSETWDNGNTIYF. In DNA form, the CDR3 reads TGTGCCAGCAGCGAGACATGGGACAATGGAAACACCATATATTTT.

V and J are TRBV19 and TRBJ1-1; D not certain. With 2 bases removed from V and 3 bases from J, the gap between germline ends came to 10 bases. The CDR3 extends over 14 amino acids. Germline CDR1 is LNHDA and CDR2 is SQIVND (reference sequence). The CDR3 DNA reads TGTGCCAGTAGTATATCGGTTGGGGACACTGAAGCTTTCTTT. Translated, it gives CASSISVGDTEAFF.